This is a list of T cell receptor beta chains from one sample in a study of prognosis after radiotherapy for stage I lung cancer. TCRdb re-analysed the multiplex PCR reads in MiXCR, keeping a single row per CDR3 protein. Among under 50,000 distinct CDR3 sequences listed, roughly a quarter were seen once. Sequencing used PBMCs, obtained before or after stereotactic body radiation therapy (not recorded which). Receptor source: a donor of 50 years or more with non-small cell lung cancer. CDR3s include the opening cysteine and the closing phenylalanine or tryptophan. A D gene is named only where the DNA matches it firmly. For some rows the clone size is stated as once, few or many, or as a class when expanded; others skip it.

V gene,J gene,clone size,D gene,CDR3 protein,CDR3 DNA
TRBV30,TRBJ1-5,many,.,CAWSGGSGLNQPQHF,TGTGCCTGGAGTGGGGGGTCGGGGCTCAATCAGCCCCAGCATTTT
TRBV20-1,TRBJ2-7,many,.,CSASGPSYEQYF,TGCAGTGCTAGCGGGCCCTCCTACGAGCAGTACTTC
TRBV6-5,TRBJ1-2,many,.,CASSYSGGDVYGYTF,TGTGCCAGCAGTTACTCCGGGGGTGATGTTTATGGCTACACCTTC
TRBV27,TRBJ2-3,many,TRBD2,CASSLGRATDTQYF,TGTGCCAGTAGTCTGGGGAGGGCCACAGATACGCAGTATTTT
TRBV28,TRBJ1-5,many,.,CASSLWPASNQPQHF,TGTGCCAGCAGTTTATGGCCGGCGAGCAATCAGCCCCAGCATTTT
TRBV30,TRBJ1-5,medium-sized,.,CAWSSKRGSNQPQHF,TGTGCCTGGAGTTCCAAGCGAGGGAGCAATCAGCCCCAGCATTTT
TRBV6-1,TRBJ2-2,many,TRBD1,CASRGQGFTGELFF,TGTGCCAGCAGAGGACAGGGGTTTACCGGGGAGCTGTTTTTT
TRBV6-1,TRBJ1-1,many,TRBD1,CASKDRVRFNTEAFF,TGTGCCAGCAAAGACAGGGTGCGGTTCAACACTGAAGCTTTCTTT
TRBV14,TRBJ1-2,many,TRBD1,CASSQNRGLYYGYTF,TGTGCCAGCAGCCAGAACAGGGGGCTTTACTATGGCTACACCTTC
TRBV20-1,TRBJ1-5,many,.,CSARDTGGLGQPQHF,TGCAGTGCTAGAGACACCGGGGGGCTCGGTCAGCCCCAGCATTTT
TRBV15,TRBJ2-1,many,.,CATSRGSDKNEQFF,TGTGCCACCAGCAGAGGCTCGGACAAAAATGAGCAGTTCTTC
TRBV9,TRBJ2-2,.,.,CVSSVPGTRGARLFF,TGTGTCAGCAGCGTTCCCGGGACCCGGGGGGCGAGGCTGTTTTTT
TRBV12-3/TRBV12-4,TRBJ1-1,many,.,CASSSVNMNTEAFF,TGTGCCAGCAGTTCGGTAAACATGAACACTGAAGCTTTCTTT
TRBV28,TRBJ2-1,many,TRBD2,CASSTSGTYNEQFF,TGTGCCAGCAGCACTAGCGGGACCTACAATGAGCAGTTCTTC
TRBV7-8,TRBJ2-1,many,.,CASSLAVAISYNEQFF,TGTGCCAGCAGCTTAGCGGTGGCTATCTCCTACAATGAGCAGTTCTTC
TRBV12-5,TRBJ2-5,many,.,CASGLATEETQYF,TGTGCTAGTGGTTTGGCCACAGAAGAGACCCAGTACTTC
TRBV28,TRBJ1-3,many,.,CASNINSNTIYF,TGTGCCAGCAACATCAATTCAAACACCATATATTTT
TRBV5-6,TRBJ2-1,many,TRBD2,CASRREGRGLYNEQFF,TGTGCCAGCAGACGGGAGGGGCGGGGGCTGTACAATGAGCAGTTCTTC
TRBV19,TRBJ2-1,once,.,CASSTYRGNEQFF,TGTGCCAGTAGTACGTACAGAGGAAATGAGCAGTTCTTC
TRBV5-1,TRBJ2-1,many,.,CASSPGDYNEQFF,TGCGCCAGCAGCCCCGGGGATTACAATGAGCAGTTCTTC
TRBV27,TRBJ1-2,many,.,CASSLGDILYGYTF,TGTGCCAGCAGTTTGGGAGACATATTGTATGGCTACACCTTC
TRBV5-5,TRBJ2-3,many,TRBD2,CASSFIAGLSTDTQYF,TGTGCCAGCAGCTTCATAGCGGGACTAAGCACAGATACGCAGTATTTT